The 32 T cell receptor beta chains below come from one sample, sequenced in a study of synovial regulatory T cells in juvenile arthritis. Sequencing used immunoSEQ multiplex PCR; TCRdb keeps in-frame clones, though not all of them. The sample has roughly 10,000 clones. Material: Treg cells from blood. Described subset: remaining (HLA-DR-negative) circulating blood Treg cells. These receptors all stem from a donor under 30 with juvenile idiopathic arthritis.

The rearrangement links TRBV27 to TRBJ2-7; TCRdb calls TRBD2, which cannot be checked without DNA. The germline gives CDR1 MNHEY, CDR2 SMNVEV (reference sequence). The CDR3 totals 16 residues. No DNA has been recorded. This chain's CDR3 is CASSLVTSGRPYEQYF.

The chain uses TRBV19 and TRBJ2-1; TCRdb reports TRBD1, a call that lacks DNA to check it against. The CDR3 runs to 13 residues. The protein alone is recorded here. Germline loops: CDR1 LNHDA, CDR2 SQIVND (reference sequence). The CDR3 region is CASRDIFAKEQFF.

The chain couples TRBV15 to TRBJ2-7. Per germline, CDR1 LNHNV and CDR2 YYDKDF (reference sequence). The CDR3 consists of 13 residues. No DNA is recorded. The CDR3: CATRANPSYEQYF.

The J gene is TRBJ1-1, the V gene TRBV19. Looked up from germline, CDR1 is LNHDA and CDR2 is SQIVND (reference sequence). The length of the CDR3 is 14 residues. The coding DNA is unavailable. CDR3: CASSNRQLNTEAFF.

This chain connects TRBV28 to TRBJ2-2. Germline CDR1 is MDHEN and CDR2 is SYDVKM. This CDR3 is built from 14 residues. No DNA is recorded. This CDR3 is CASSPGWGTGELFF.

The chain links TRBV30 to TRBJ1-4; TCRdb reports TRBD1, a call that lacks DNA to check it against. The germline gives CDR1 GTSNPN, CDR2 SVGIG (reference sequence). The CDR3 extends over 13 amino acids. Nucleotide data are not available. CDR3 in amino acids: CAWSGGGREKLFF.

The chain uses TRBV5-4 and TRBJ2-7; no DNA is available, so the TRBD2 call from TCRdb remains unchecked. CDR1 and CDR2 from the germline V gene are SGHNT and YYREEE (reference sequence). The CDR3 covers 14 residues. DNA is not recorded here. The chain's CDR3 is CASSLGLAPYEQYF.

The rearrangement uses TRBV14 and TRBJ1-4; no DNA is available, so the TRBD1 call from TCRdb remains unchecked. The V gene's germline CDR1 is SGHDN and CDR2 FVKESK. The CDR3 is made up of 17 amino acids. There is no recorded DNA. The CDR3: CASSLRTGKMSNEKLFF.

This sequence joins TRBV30 and TRBJ2-6. This CDR3 comprises 13 residues. The DNA sequence is not available. CDR1 and CDR2 (germline): GTSNPN, SVGIG (reference sequence). CDR3 amino acids: CAWSVTGANVLTF.

The J gene is TRBJ2-6, the V gene TRBV5-1. CDR3 size: 15 residues. This entry has no DNA. The germline V gene encodes CDR1 SGHRS and CDR2 YFSETQ. The CDR3 is CASSLDGSGANVLTF.

The CDR3 sequence is CASSPRAGGPYEQYF. The gene calls are TRBV7-3 and TRBJ2-7; the D gene TCRdb calls, TRBD1, cannot be checked with no DNA. This CDR3 has 15 amino acids. No DNA is listed. The germline V gene has CDR1 SGHTA and CDR2 FQGTGA. Using reference TRBV7-3 and TRBJ2-7 for the parts outside the CDR3, the full variable domain is GAGVSQTPSNKVTEKGKYVELRCDPISGHTALYWYRQSLGQGPEFLIYFQGTGAADDSGLPNDRFFAVRPEGSVSTLKIQRTERGDSAVYLCASSPRAGGPYEQYFGPGTRLTVT.

The chain links TRBV29-1 to TRBJ2-4; TCRdb proposes TRBD2, but this gene call is untestable without DNA. This CDR3 contains 13 residues. No DNA sequence was recorded. Germline CDR1 reads SQVTM; CDR2 reads ANQGSEA. Here the CDR3 reads CSVATSAKNIQYF.

The chain employs TRBV5-1 and TRBJ1-4. CDR1 SGHRS and CDR2 YFSETQ come from the germline V gene. The CDR3 loop spans 15 amino acids. DNA for this receptor is not on file. Here the CDR3 reads CASSLFGENYEKLFF.

The chain recombines TRBV5-6 with TRBJ1-1. CDR3 length equals 14 residues. DNA is not on record. Germline CDR1 reads SGHDT; CDR2 reads YYEEEE. CDR3 protein: CASSLPGRDTEAFF.

The V gene is TRBV29-1, the J gene TRBJ2-1; TCRdb calls TRBD2, which cannot be checked without DNA. The germline gives CDR1 SQVTM, CDR2 ANQGSEA. The CDR3 is made up of 12 amino acids. DNA is not recorded here. The CDR3 sequence: CSCRTGYYEQFF.

The chain is built from TRBV27 and TRBJ2-2. This CDR3 has 15 amino acids. The coding DNA is unavailable. The V gene's germline CDR1 is MNHEY and CDR2 SMNVEV (reference sequence). CDR3: CASSLGTFNTGELFF.

The gene calls are TRBV19 and TRBJ1-1. Germline lookup yields CDR1 LNHDA and CDR2 SQIVND (reference sequence). The length of the CDR3 is 13 residues. The nucleotide record is missing. The CDR3 here is CASSIRQNTEAFF.

The chain has TRBV7-2 and TRBJ2-7; TCRdb's D call, TRBD2, is unchecked because there is no DNA. There are 11 residues in the CDR3. The coding DNA is unavailable. Germline V gene data show CDR1 as SGHTA and CDR2 as FQGNSA. The CDR3 reads CASSFAYEQYF.

The chain uses TRBV27 and TRBJ1-1; the D call from TCRdb, TRBD1, cannot be confirmed without DNA. CDR1 is MNHEY, CDR2 SMNVEV, per germline (reference sequence). This CDR3 spans 14 amino acids. No DNA was logged. CDR3 sequence: CASSFLVSGTEAFF.

Measured by frequency, this clone is medium-sized. V usage is TRBV7-9 and J usage is TRBJ1-4. CDR3 length: 13 residues. No DNA is listed. Germline V CDR1 and CDR2: SEHNR, FQNEAQ (reference sequence). The CDR3 region is CASSYIGGEKLFF.

The CDR3 sequence: CASSPGRAAHYEQYF. V and J are TRBV11-3 and TRBJ2-7; the D call from TCRdb, TRBD1, cannot be confirmed without DNA. The CDR3 covers 15 residues. No DNA accompanies this entry. CDR1 is SGHNT and CDR2 is YENEEA in the germline V gene.

CDR3 sequence reads: CASMSYGEGVRDEQFF. The chain uses TRBV19 and TRBJ2-1; the D call of TRBD2 rests on TCRdb alone, since no DNA is present to check it. The CDR3 contains 16 residues. No DNA is given. Germline CDR1 LNHDA, CDR2 SQIVND (reference sequence).

This chain's CDR3 is CASIHRDRVNQPQHF. The chain combines TRBV6-1 with TRBJ1-5; TCRdb picks TRBD1, but there is no DNA to check that call. The CDR3 length is 15 residues. DNA is not recorded here. Looked up from germline, CDR1 is MNHNS and CDR2 is SASEGT.

The chain links TRBV10-3 to TRBJ1-5; the D call of TRBD1 rests on TCRdb alone, since no DNA is present to check it. The CDR3 spans 13 residues. No DNA is recorded. Germline CDR1 and CDR2: ENHRY and SYGVKD. The CDR3 here is CATRQGYNQPQHF.

The genes are TRBV9 and TRBJ2-7; TCRdb indicates TRBD2, and absent DNA this call remains unverified. Germline V gene data show CDR1 as SGDLS and CDR2 as YYNGEE. The CDR3 has 17 amino acids. There is no recorded DNA. The CDR3: CASSEGLAGEIAYEQYF. The full variable domain, in which reference TRBV9 and TRBJ2-7 provide the parts outside the CDR3, is DSGVTQTPKHLITATGQRVTLRCSPRSGDLSVYWYQQSLDQGLQFLIQYYNGEERAKGNILERFSAQQFPDLHSELNLSSLELGDSALYFCASSEGLAGEIAYEQYFGPGTRLTVT.

This sequence joins TRBV4-1 and TRBJ1-2. This CDR3 contains 12 residues. DNA was not recorded. The germline gives CDR1 MGHRA, CDR2 YSYEKL. This CDR3 is CASSQETYGYTF.

The rearrangement uses TRBV6-5 and TRBJ2-1; the TCRdb call, TRBD2, lacks DNA for checking. CDR1 is MNHEY and CDR2 is SVGAGI in the germline V gene. The CDR3 loop spans 16 amino acids. This entry has no DNA. This CDR3 is CASSYYLAGGRDEQFF.

The chain recombines TRBV20-1 with TRBJ2-1; TCRdb's assignment of TRBD2 cannot be checked, as there is no DNA. CDR3 length equals 10 residues. Only the protein sequence is given. The V gene's germline CDR1 is DFQATT and CDR2 SNEGSKA (reference sequence). The CDR3 reads CSVSGREQFF.

The rearrangement joins TRBV5-1 to TRBJ2-2; TCRdb designates TRBD2, a call that cannot be tested without DNA. Germline-derived CDR1 and CDR2 are SGHRS and YFSETQ. CDR3 size: 14 residues. No DNA sequence was recorded. The CDR3 sequence: CASSPGGGTGELFF.

The chain carries TRBV21-1 and TRBJ1-1. TRBV21-1 is annotated as a pseudogene. The CDR3 consists of 18 residues. No DNA appears here. CDR3 sequence reads: CASSKFRGPLKQRAEAFF.

This chain connects TRBV18 to TRBJ1-3; with no DNA, the TCRdb D assignment of TRBD1 cannot be verified. CDR3 length: 16 residues. The protein alone is recorded here. Germline V gives CDR1 KGHSH, CDR2 LQKENI. The CDR3 here is CASSPQTATLGNTIYF.

This chain uses TRBV18 with TRBJ2-7; TCRdb reports TRBD1, a call that lacks DNA to check it against. This CDR3 spans 13 amino acids. The record lacks a DNA sequence. The germline V gene has CDR1 KGHSH and CDR2 LQKENI. The chain's CDR3 is CASSPGTDYEQYF. Looking up the rest from reference TRBV18 and TRBJ2-7 gives the full variable domain: NAGVMQNPRHLVRRRGQEARLRCSPMKGHSHVYWYRQLPEEGLKFMVYLQKENIIDESGMPKERFSAEFPKEGPSILRIQQVVRGDSAAYFCASSPGTDYEQYFGPGTRLTVT.